The TCR beta chain under discussion was sequenced for a study of neurological immune-mediated disorders. Documented time point: longitudinal time-point 1 (baseline). The healthy controls volunteered at a blood bank in Maryland, USA. Synthesis of cDNA was performed by 5'RACE using 10-nucleotide random UMIs. Each CDR3 protein is one row after TCRdb ran MiXCR on the 5' RACE reads. The data show approximately 46,000 distinct CDR3 sequences, 8% to 10% seen once. V was shortened by 3 bases and J by 0 bases, with 11 bases between the two germline ends. The CDR3 is made up of 15 amino acids. Study-level points and caveats: No expanded-clone CDR3 amino acid sequence recurred across subjects, suggesting private TCR-beta repertoires.

This clonotype was recorded at least ten times. Its antigen is unknown. The chain has TRBV12-3 or TRBV12-4 and TRBJ1-1; D ambiguous. The source material was PBMCs. This clonotype originated in a woman in her thirties or forties in good health. The CDR3 coding sequence is TGTGCCAGCAGTTTCGATAGCACCTTGAACACTGAAGCTTTCTTT. This encodes CASSFDSTLNTEAFF.